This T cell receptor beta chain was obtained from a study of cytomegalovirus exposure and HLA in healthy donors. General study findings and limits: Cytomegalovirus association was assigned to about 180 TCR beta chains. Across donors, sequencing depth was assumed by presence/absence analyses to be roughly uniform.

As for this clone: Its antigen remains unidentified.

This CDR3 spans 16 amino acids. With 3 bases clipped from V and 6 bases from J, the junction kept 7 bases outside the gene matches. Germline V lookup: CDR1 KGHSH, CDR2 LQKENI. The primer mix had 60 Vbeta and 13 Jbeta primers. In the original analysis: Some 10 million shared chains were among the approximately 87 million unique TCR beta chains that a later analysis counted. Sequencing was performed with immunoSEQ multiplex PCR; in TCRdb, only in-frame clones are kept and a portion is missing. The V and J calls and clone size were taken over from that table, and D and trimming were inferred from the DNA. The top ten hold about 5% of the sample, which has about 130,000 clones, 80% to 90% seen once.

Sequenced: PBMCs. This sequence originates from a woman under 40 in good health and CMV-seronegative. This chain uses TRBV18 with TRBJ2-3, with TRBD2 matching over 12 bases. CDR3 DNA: TGTGCCAGCTCACCCGCTAGCGGGGGGGCCGGGGATACGCAGTATTTT. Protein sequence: CASSPASGGAGDTQYF.